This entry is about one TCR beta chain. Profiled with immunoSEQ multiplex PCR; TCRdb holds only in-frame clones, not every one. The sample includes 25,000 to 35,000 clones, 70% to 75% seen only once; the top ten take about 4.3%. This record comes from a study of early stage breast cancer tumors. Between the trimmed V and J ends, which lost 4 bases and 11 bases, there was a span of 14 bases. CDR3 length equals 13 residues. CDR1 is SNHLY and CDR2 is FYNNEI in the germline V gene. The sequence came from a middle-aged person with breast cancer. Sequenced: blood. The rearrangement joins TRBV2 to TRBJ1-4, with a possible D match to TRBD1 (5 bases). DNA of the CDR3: TGTGCCAGCAGTGTAGCCAGGGATGGGAAACTGTTTTTT. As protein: CASSVARDGKLFF.